This T cell receptor (beta chain) was captured by sequencing in a study of OX40 agonist ivuxolimab in advanced cancers. Study-wide background: Patients received intravenous ivuxolimab every 2 weeks at 0.01 to 10 mg/kg.

No patient had autoimmune disease or received systemic immunosuppression. Germline V gene data show CDR1 as LGHNA and CDR2 as YSLEER. Between the trimmed V and J ends, which lost 1 base and 5 bases, there was a span of 12 bases. The CDR3 is 15 residues long. Only in-frame clones appear in the TCRdb table, and some are missing; sequencing was by immunoSEQ multiplex PCR. The sample lists some 65,000 clones; about 85% were seen once. This TCR was sampled from an adult with an advanced solid tumor such as melanoma, head and neck, liver or kidney cancer. Sequenced here: CD4+ or CD8+ T cells sorted from blood, sampled in a trial of the OX40 agonist ivuxolimab. The gene calls are TRBV4-3 and TRBJ1-5, with TRBD1 as a possible D gene (6 bases). DNA for the CDR3: TGCGCCAGCAGCCAAGCCTACAGGGATGATCAGCCCCAGCATTTT. This sequence encodes CASSQAYRDDQPQHF.